Given below is one T cell receptor beta chain in context. What it binds is unknown. This CDR3 region has 12 residues. The trim removed 10 bases at V and 2 bases at J, leaving 4 bases unmatched. The data originate from a study of T cell responses to AZD1222 COVID-19 vaccine. Study overall: Pooling of second doses given at about 4 or about 12 weeks was done. The study, taken as a whole, reports: Baseline seropositivity characterized only 5 to 7 AZD1222 recipients. Spike-specific TCR breadth and depth went up after people got two AZD1222 doses. Spike-wide coverage was observed for vaccine-associated CD4 TCRs, with dominant responses at 160-218 and 743-854.

Assay used: immunoSEQ multiplex PCR; TCRdb lists only in-frame clones, some missing. The sample records more than 95,000 clones, just over 85% being singletons. Sequencing was performed on peripheral blood, taken on day 0 of AZD1222 vaccination. V usage is TRBV12-3 or TRBV12-4 and J usage is TRBJ1-2; 7 nucleotides match TRBD1. The sequence derives from an adult in good health. The DNA of the CDR3 is TGTGCCACCACAGGGGTAAACTATGGCTACACCTTC. It specifies CATTGVNYGYTF.